This T cell receptor beta chain was recovered during a study of T cells in pancreatic ductal adenocarcinoma. The CDR3 loop spans 14 amino acids. Trimming took 2 bases from V and 3 from J; bases not matched to a gene: 2. Germline values: CDR1 SGHTA, CDR2 FQGNSA. The selected patients with pancreatic ductal adenocarcinoma had surgery but no neoadjuvant therapy. Sequencing used immunoSEQ multiplex PCR; TCRdb keeps in-frame clones, though not all of them. The repertoire holds about 97,000 clones, 90% to 95% seen once, with around 2.9% in the top ten. Sequences were obtained from PBMCs. The TCR was taken from a human donor with pancreatic ductal adenocarcinoma. The V call is TRBV7-2, the J call TRBJ2-3; TRBD2 aligns across 7 bases. The CDR3 reads CASSLRGSTDTQYF. CDR3 bases: TGTGCCAGCAGCTTACGCGGGAGTACAGATACGCAGTATTTT.